These T cell receptor beta chains were read from a single sample in a study of blood T cell repertoires in COVID-19. This table comes from immunoSEQ multiplex PCR, and its TCRdb copy is limited to in-frame clones, with some not included. This table holds tens of thousands of clones, about 81% found once. The specimen was peripheral blood. The receptors shown here come from a human donor with acute or convalescent COVID-19. The donor label of this sample is uncertain. Each CDR3 is given with its conserved first and last residue.

j_call v_call cdr3_aa
TRBJ1-2 TRBV5-4 CASSWQGVNYGYTF
TRBJ2-1 TRBV5-1 CASSPEASGYNEQFF
TRBJ2-6 TRBV24-1 CATGQGGAGANVLTF
TRBJ2-1 TRBV5-1 CASSYPGQGYNEQFF
TRBJ1-2 TRBV6-5 CASSYNIANYGYTF
TRBJ2-1 TRBV7-3 CASSPDGAGSYNEQFF
TRBJ1-6 TRBV30 CAWSTGLNSPLHF
TRBJ1-2 TRBV9 CASSAEPTGNYGYTF
TRBJ2-2 TRBV24-1 CATSGGGGRDTGELFF
TRBJ2-4 TRBV2 CASSRRGLAVQRTKNIQYF
TRBJ1-2 TRBV6-1 CASSEMWDRDYGYTF
TRBJ2-5 TRBV5-1 CASSVSGGSGQTQYF
TRBJ2-3 TRBV24-1 CATSVVSGGPQYF
TRBJ1-1 TRBV11-3 CASSLQIGRDTEAFF
TRBJ2-1 TRBV7-3 CASSSGQGGYNEQFF
TRBJ2-1 TRBV6-2/TRBV6-3 CASSLSGGYNEQFF
TRBJ1-5 TRBV19 CASSLITGGYSNQPQHF
TRBJ2-5 TRBV30 CAWNAQLDQETQYF
TRBJ1-1 TRBV5-1 CASSLDQGLQEAFF
TRBJ1-4 TRBV12-3/TRBV12-4 CASNLNYREKLFF
TRBJ1-1 TRBV6-1 CASSEGQGGTEAFF
TRBJ1-2 TRBV10-1 CASSEDRGLGGYTF
TRBJ1-1 TRBV7-6 CASSLSWGVEAFF
TRBJ1-5 TRBV11-3 CASSLNNYQPQHF
TRBJ2-2 TRBV5-1 CASSLGQGKAGELFF